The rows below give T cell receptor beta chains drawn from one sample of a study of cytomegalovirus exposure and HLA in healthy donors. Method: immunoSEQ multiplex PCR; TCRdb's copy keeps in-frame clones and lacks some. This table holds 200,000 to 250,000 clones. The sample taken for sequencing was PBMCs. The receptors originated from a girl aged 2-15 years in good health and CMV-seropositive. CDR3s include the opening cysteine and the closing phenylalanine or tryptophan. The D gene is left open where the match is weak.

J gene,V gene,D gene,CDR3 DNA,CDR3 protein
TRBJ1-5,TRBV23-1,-,TGCGCCAGCAGTCAATCGTTGGCAGGGAATCAGCCCCAGCATTTT,CASSQSLAGNQPQHF
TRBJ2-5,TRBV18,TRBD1,TGTGCCAGCTCACCACGACAGGGGGGACAAGAGACCCAGTACTTC,CASSPRQGGQETQYF
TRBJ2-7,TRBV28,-,TGTGCCAGCAGTTTAAGCCAGGGCCGGGAGCAGTACTTC,CASSLSQGREQYF
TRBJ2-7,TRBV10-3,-,TGTGCCATCAGCCCGGGACAAGGGCAGTACTTC,CAISPGQGQYF
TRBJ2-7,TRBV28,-,TGTGCCAGCAGTTTAGCAGGGGCGAGCTCCTACGAGCAGTACTTC,CASSLAGASSYEQYF
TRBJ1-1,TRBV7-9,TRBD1,TGTGCCAGCAGCGGGCGGACAGGAGACCTTGAAGCTTTCTTT,CASSGRTGDLEAFF
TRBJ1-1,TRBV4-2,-,TGTGCCACCACAGGAACCGACATTCTGAACACTGAAGCTTTCTTT,CATTGTDILNTEAFF
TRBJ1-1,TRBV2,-,TGTGCCAGCAGCGCGGACAGGAACACTGAAGCTTTCTTT,CASSADRNTEAFF
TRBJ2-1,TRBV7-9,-,TGTGCCAGCAGCTTAGTCCGGCCTTGGATGGGGAGTGAGCAGTTCTTC,CASSLVRPWMGSEQFF
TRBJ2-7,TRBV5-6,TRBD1,TGTGCCAGCAGCTTGGTCAGGGGGACAGCCTCTATGTTCGAGCAGTACTTC,CASSLVRGTASMFEQYF
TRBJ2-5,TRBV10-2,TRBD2,TGCGCCAGCAGGGAAGGACTAGCGGGAGTGGAGACCCAGTACTTC,CASREGLAGVETQYF
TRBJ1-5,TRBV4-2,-,TGTGCCAGCAGCCAAGGTGGCAGTCCTCATCAGCCCCAGCATTTT,CASSQGGSPHQPQHF
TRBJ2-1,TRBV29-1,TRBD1,TGCAGCGGAGGACAGGGGGACTACAATGAGCAGTTCTTC,CSGGQGDYNEQFF
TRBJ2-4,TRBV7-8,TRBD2,TGTGCCAGCAGCTACCTGAAGCTAGCGGAGCTGGCCAAAAACATTCAGTACTTC,CASSYLKLAELAKNIQYF
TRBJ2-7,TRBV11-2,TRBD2,TGTGCCAGCACCCGGACTAGCGGGATCTACGAGCAGTACTTC,CASTRTSGIYEQYF
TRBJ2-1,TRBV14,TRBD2,TGTGCCAGCAGCCAAGATGGGTGGGGGACTATATACAATGAGCAGTTCTTC,CASSQDGWGTIYNEQFF
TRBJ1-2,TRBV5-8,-,TGTGCCAACCTAATGGGCGGCTACACCTTC,CANLMGGYTF
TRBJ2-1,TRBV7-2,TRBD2,TGTGCCAGCAGCTTATTGGCGGGAGGGAGGCTTGGTGAGCAGTTCTTC,CASSLLAGGRLGEQFF
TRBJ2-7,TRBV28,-,TGTGCCAGCAGTTTAAGGGGGTACAGCTACGAGCAGTACTTC,CASSLRGYSYEQYF
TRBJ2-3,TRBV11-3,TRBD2,TGTGCCAGCAGCTTCACCGTAGCGGGAGGGCCGAGGGCGCACACAGATACGCAGTATTTT,CASSFTVAGGPRAHTDTQYF
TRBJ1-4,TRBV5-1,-,TGCGCCAGCAGCGTCGGAGGGGCAACTAATGAAAAACTGTTTTTT,CASSVGGATNEKLFF
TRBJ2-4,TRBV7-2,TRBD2,TGTGCCAGCAGCTTAGCCATTGGCGGGAGTTTGGGCATTCAGTACTTC,CASSLAIGGSLGIQYF
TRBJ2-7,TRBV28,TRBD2,TGTGCCAGCAGTTTTGGGGCAGCGGGAGTGGGCGAGCAGTACTTC,CASSFGAAGVGEQYF
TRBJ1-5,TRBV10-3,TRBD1,TGTGCCAGCTCGGACAGGAATCAGCCCCAGCATTTT,CASSDRNQPQHF
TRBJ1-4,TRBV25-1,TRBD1,TGTGCCAGTACGAAGACAGGGCTTAATGAAAAACTGTTTTTT,CASTKTGLNEKLFF
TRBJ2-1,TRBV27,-,TGTGCCAGCAGTTTAGGAGCGTTAGCCTACAATGAGCAGTTCTTC,CASSLGALAYNEQFF
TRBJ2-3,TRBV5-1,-,TGCGCCAGCAGCACCGGCCAGGGGTCAGATACGCAGTATTTT,CASSTGQGSDTQYF
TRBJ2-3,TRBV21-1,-,TGTGCCAGCAGCAACCGCCATCTAGCGGGCCCAAACACAGATACGCAGTATTTT,CASSNRHLAGPNTDTQYF
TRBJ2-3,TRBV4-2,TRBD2,TGTGCCAGCAGCCAAGATAAAACTAGCGGGGCTCGGACGCAGTATTTT,CASSQDKTSGARTQYF
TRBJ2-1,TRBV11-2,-,TGTGCCAGCAGCCCGATTAGCGGCAGCTCCTACAATGAGCAGTTCTTC,CASSPISGSSYNEQFF
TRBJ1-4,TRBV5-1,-,TGCGCCAGCCGCCGGTTAATACAGGGTAACAATGAAAAACTGTTTTTT,CASRRLIQGNNEKLFF
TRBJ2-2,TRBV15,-,TGTGCCACCAGCTGGAGCACCGGGGAGCTGTTTTTT,CATSWSTGELFF
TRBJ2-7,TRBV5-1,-,TGCGCCAGCAGCTTCTTTGGACAGCCAAGTGACGAGCAGTACTTC,CASSFFGQPSDEQYF
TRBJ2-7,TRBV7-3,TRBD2,TGTGCCAGCAGCCCAACTAGCGGGATTGAGTACGAGCAGTACTTC,CASSPTSGIEYEQYF
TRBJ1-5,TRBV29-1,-,TGCAGCGTTCTACAGACTAATAGCAATCAGCCCCAGCATTTT,CSVLQTNSNQPQHF
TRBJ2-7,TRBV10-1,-,TGCGCCAGCCCCAGGGTCTTCAGCTCCTACGAGCAGTACTTC,CASPRVFSSYEQYF
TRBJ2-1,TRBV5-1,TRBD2,TGCGCCAGCAGCACACTAGCGGCATCCTACAATGAGCAGTTCTTC,CASSTLAASYNEQFF
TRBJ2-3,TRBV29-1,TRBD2,TGCAGCGCAAGGAGCGGGAGGGCCGCAGATACGCAGTATTTT,CSARSGRAADTQYF
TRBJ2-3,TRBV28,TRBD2,TGTGCCAGCAGTGGGACTAGCGGGAGCACAGATACGCAGTATTTT,CASSGTSGSTDTQYF
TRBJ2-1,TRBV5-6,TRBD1,TGTGCCAGCAGCTCCGGCCGGGACAGAAAGTTCTTC,CASSSGRDRKFF
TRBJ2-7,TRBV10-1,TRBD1,TGCGCCAGCAGTGAGCCGGGACAGACCTACGAGCAGTACTTC,CASSEPGQTYEQYF
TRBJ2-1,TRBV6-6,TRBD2,TGTGCCAGCAGTTACTGGCGGGAGAGTGAGAATGAGCAGTTCTTC,CASSYWRESENEQFF
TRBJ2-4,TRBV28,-,TGTGCCAGCTGTACAGGGGGAGGGGGAAGCGACATTCAGTACTTC,CASCTGGGGSDIQYF
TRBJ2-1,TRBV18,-,TGTGCCAGCTCACCTCCCTCGGGGAGGACAAATGAGCAGTTCTTC,CASSPPSGRTNEQFF
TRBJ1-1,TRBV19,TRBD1,TGTGCCAGTAGTATCCGGGACAGCCCTGAAGCTTTCTTT,CASSIRDSPEAFF
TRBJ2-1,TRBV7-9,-,TGTGCCAGCAGCCGAACACCGGGTCTCTACAATGAGCAGTTCTTC,CASSRTPGLYNEQFF
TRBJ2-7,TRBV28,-,TGTGCCAGCACTCATCCAAGCCGGGGCTACGAGCAGTACTTC,CASTHPSRGYEQYF
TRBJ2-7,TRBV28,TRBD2,TGTGCCAGCAGTTTGATGGGTGTCGGGCAGGGAGGGTACGAGCAGTACTTC,CASSLMGVGQGGYEQYF
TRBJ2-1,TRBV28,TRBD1,TGTGCCAGCAGTCCCGGGACAGGGGGCGCCCCGAATGAGCAGTTCTTC,CASSPGTGGAPNEQFF
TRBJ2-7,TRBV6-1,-,TGTGCCAGCAGTGAAGGCTCCGTCAGGGTCCCCTACGAGCAGTACTTC,CASSEGSVRVPYEQYF
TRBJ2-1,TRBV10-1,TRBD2,TGCGCCAGCAGTGGGAATCTAGCGGGAGACGGGGAGCAGTTCTTC,CASSGNLAGDGEQFF
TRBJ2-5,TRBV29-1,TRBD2,TGCAGCGTCCGGGGGGGAAGGGAAGAGACCCAGTACTTC,CSVRGGREETQYF